This T cell receptor (beta chain) was identified in a study of shared clonotypes between healthy human individuals. As concerns this clone: Its target is unknown.

With V trimmed by 8 bases and J by 1 base, 14 bases remained unmatched. The CDR3 totals 17 residues. Germline CDR1 is SGHAT and CDR2 is FQNNGV. Method: immunoSEQ multiplex PCR; TCRdb's copy keeps in-frame clones and lacks some. The sample lists about 990,000 clones, approximately 80% occurring once. All the donors were Caucasian adults who lived in Nashville, Tennessee. Whole-study results and caveats: For naive CD4 cells, roughly 5% of clonotypes were shared across a handful of donors. What naive subsets generally showed was a larger estimated richness than memory subsets showed. Sampling included only blood; tissue repertoires likely differ.

The TCR was taken from a man aged 18 to 30 in good health. Some clones in this sample may be carry-over from other donors' samples. V usage is TRBV11-2 and J usage is TRBJ2-3; 8 bases map to TRBD2. Sequencing used memory CD4+ T cells from PBMCs. Subset defined: CD45RA-negative fraction. The CDR3 loop is CASHSGIPKGGTDTQYF. The CDR3 DNA reads TGTGCCAGCCATAGCGGGATACCTAAGGGTGGCACAGATACGCAGTATTTT.